Following are 19 T cell receptor beta chains from one sample sequenced in a study of T cell responses to AZD1222 COVID-19 vaccine. Generated by immunoSEQ multiplex PCR, the TCRdb table keeps only in-frame clones and is missing some. Found here are 150,000 to 200,000 clones, 92% of them singletons; the top ten hold 1% to 1.5%. The sample consisted of peripheral blood, taken 28 days after the second AZD1222 dose. The receptors were gathered from an adult who received the AZD1222 COVID-19 vaccine.

The chain uses TRBV5-6 and TRBJ2-5; D is possibly TRBD1 (6 bases). V lost 3 bases to trimming and J lost 3 bases, with 18 bases between them. Germline CDR1 and CDR2: SGHDT and YYEEEE. The CDR3 covers 16 residues. CDR3 in DNA: TGTGCCAGCAGCTCCCGCTACAGGGTTTCCGAAGAGACCCAGTACTTC. It translates to CASSSRYRVSEETQYF.

The V and J genes are TRBV15 and TRBJ2-3, with a tentative D call TRBD1 (5 bases). Germline values: CDR1 LNHNV, CDR2 YYDKDF (reference sequence). Deletions cut 6 bases from V and 0 bases from J, with 13 bases between. The CDR3 is made up of 15 amino acids. Here the CDR3 DNA reads TGTGCCACCAGGATTAGGGGTTCTAGCACAGATACGCAGTATTTT. Its protein is CATRIRGSSTDTQYF.

J is TRBJ2-5 and V is TRBV12-5; a possible D gene is TRBD1 (6 bases). This CDR3 comprises 20 residues. V shed 6 bases and J shed 1 base, with 30 bases lying between them. Germline V gene lookup returns CDR1 LGHNT and CDR2 FRNRAP. The CDR3 DNA reads TGTGCTAGTGGATCCTTCACCCGACAGGACCAGCTGGGCCCCCAAGAGACCCAGTACTTC. Protein product: CASGSFTRQDQLGPQETQYF.

The V gene is TRBV15, the J gene TRBJ1-4, with D hard to call. Per the germline V gene, CDR1 is LNHNV and CDR2 is YYDKDF (reference sequence). Trimming shortened V by 0 bases and J by 7 bases, and 12 bases separated the two germline ends. The CDR3 is 15 residues long. In DNA, the CDR3 is TGTGCCACCAGCAGAGATCGGGGAGAGACTGAAAAACTGTTTTTT. Residues: CATSRDRGETEKLFF.

The V and J genes are TRBV7-9 and TRBJ1-2; 8 bases match TRBD1. V shed 7 bases and J 12 bases; nucleotides not matched to a gene: 13. CDR1 and CDR2 (germline): SEHNR, FQNEAQ (reference sequence). The CDR3 consists of 13 residues. CDR3 DNA sequence: TGTGCCAGCACCCTAGAAGGACAGGGAAAAAACACCTTC. Its protein product is CASTLEGQGKNTF.

Written as DNA, the CDR3 is TGCGCCAGCAGCGTTCTTCTAGCGGGAGTGGACGAGCAGTACTTC. It translates to CASSVLLAGVDEQYF. The rearrangement joins TRBV5-1 to TRBJ2-7, with TRBD2 matching 10 bases. Germline V lookup: CDR1 SGHRS, CDR2 YFSETQ. J lost 5 bases, V lost 4 bases, and 9 bases had no gene match. The CDR3 spans 15 residues.

The chain joins TRBV19 to TRBJ1-2; D might be TRBD1 (6 bases). The CDR3 consists of 14 residues. CDR1 LNHDA and CDR2 SQIVND come from the germline V gene (reference sequence). Trimming left V 3 bases short and J 8 bases short, with 16 bases between. DNA of the CDR3: TGTGCCAGTAGTATCGGGGGGGGCGCAGGAGGCTACACCTTC. It yields the protein CASSIGGGAGGYTF.

The chain joins TRBV4-1 to TRBJ1-4; D may be TRBD1 (5 bases). Germline lookup yields CDR1 MGHRA and CDR2 YSYEKL. V lost 7 bases to trimming and J lost 6 bases, with 12 bases between them. The length of the CDR3 is 13 residues. Written as DNA, the CDR3 is TGCGCCAGCAACGGGGGGGTGGATGAAAAACTGTTTTTT. Translated: CASNGGVDEKLFF.

This clone was picked up one time. The rearrangement links TRBV7-2 to TRBJ1-2; D possibly corresponds to TRBD1 (6 bases). Germline loops: CDR1 SGHTA, CDR2 FQGNSA. This CDR3 has 12 residues. The germline V and J ends were trimmed by 5 bases and 7 bases, with 11 bases remaining between them. The chain's CDR3 is CASSRTGFGYTF. The CDR3 region has the DNA TGTGCCAGCAGCCGCACAGGGTTTGGCTACACCTTC.

This chain links TRBV5-6 with TRBJ1-1; TRBD1 agrees at 9 bases. Unmatched junction bases numbered 6, after V lost 3 bases and J lost 3 bases. CDR3 length equals 15 residues. Germline CDR1 SGHDT, CDR2 YYEEEE. As DNA, the CDR3 is TGTGCCAGCAGCTCCGGGACAGGGTGGGACACTGAAGCTTTCTTT. Encoded protein: CASSSGTGWDTEAFF.

V gene TRBV6-6 combines with J gene TRBJ1-5; TRBD1 might be the D (5 bases). V was clipped by 2 bases and J by 6 bases, with 11 bases between them. CDR3 length equals 14 residues. The germline gives CDR1 MNHNY, CDR2 SVGAGI (reference sequence). As DNA, the CDR3 is TGTGCCAGCAGTTACGTTCAGGGACCTCAGCCCCAGCATTTT. Translated, it gives CASSYVQGPQPQHF.

This chain uses TRBV3-1 (or the pseudogene TRBV3-2) with TRBJ2-7; TRBD1 agrees at 10 bases. This CDR3 spans 15 amino acids. The V gene's germline CDR1 is LGHDT and CDR2 YNNKEL (reference sequence). Unmatched junction bases numbered 8, after V lost 4 bases and J lost 5 bases. The CDR3 coding sequence is TGTGCCAGCAGCCCAGAGGCGGGACAGGGGAACGAGCAGTACTTC. Translation gives CASSPEAGQGNEQYF.

The chain couples TRBV5-1 to TRBJ1-6; no clear D. Trimming took off 6 bases at V and 4 bases at J, with 14 bases between the two ends. There are 15 residues in the CDR3. Germline V lookup: CDR1 SGHRS, CDR2 YFSETQ. CDR3 protein: CASTPGDEYNSPLHF. DNA for the CDR3: TGCGCCAGCACCCCAGGAGACGAGTATAATTCACCCCTCCACTTT.

This clone has just one count. The V call is TRBV30, the J call TRBJ1-6; no definite D call. The germline V gene has CDR1 GTSNPN and CDR2 SVGIG (reference sequence). The CDR3 runs to 13 residues. The V and J ends lost 0 bases and 7 bases respectively, with 7 bases between them. This CDR3 is CAWSVLGNSPLHF. The CDR3 DNA reads as TGTGCCTGGAGTGTACTTGGGAATTCACCCCTCCACTTT.

The chain links TRBV19 to TRBJ2-7; 15 bases fit TRBD2. The CDR3 length is 16 residues. Trimming took 3 bases from V and 2 from J; bases not matched to a gene: 2. The V gene's germline CDR1 is LNHDA and CDR2 SQIVND (reference sequence). The CDR3: CASSIGTSGRPYEQYF. The CDR3 nucleotides read TGTGCCAGTAGTATCGGGACTAGCGGGAGGCCCTACGAGCAGTACTTC. Variable domain in full (rest from reference TRBV19 and TRBJ2-7): DGGITQSPKYLFRKEGQNVTLSCEQNLNHDAMYWYRQDPGQGLRLIYYSQIVNDFQKGDIAEGYSVSREKKESFPLTVTSAQKNPTAFYLCASSIGTSGRPYEQYFGPGTRLTVT.

This clone was seen once. V is TRBV5-1 and J is TRBJ1-1; TRBD1 matches at 10 bases. The CDR3 consists of 15 residues. Looked up from germline, CDR1 is SGHRS and CDR2 is YFSETQ. Losses at the gene ends were 2 bases for V and 4 bases for J; bases not matched to a gene: 5. The CDR3 coding sequence is TGCGCCAGCAGCTTATTTAGGACAGGGGGCACTGAAGCTTTCTTT. This codes for CASSLFRTGGTEAFF.

This clone appeared once. The chain recombines TRBV30 with TRBJ1-2, with D perhaps TRBD1 (5 bases). V dropped 6 bases and J dropped 4 bases, with 12 bases sitting between them. This CDR3 comprises 12 residues. Germline values: CDR1 GTSNPN, CDR2 SVGIG (reference sequence). CDR3 sequence reads: CACSRDGYGYTF. Written as DNA, the CDR3 is TGTGCCTGTTCACGGGACGGCTATGGCTACACCTTC.

With regard to this clone: A junction boundary mismatches the germline segment, possibly from a read error. The gene calls are TRBV7-7 and TRBJ2-1; D may be TRBD2 (5 bases). Per the germline V gene, CDR1 is SSHAT and CDR2 is FNYEAQ (reference sequence). This CDR3 comprises 15 residues. CDR3 amino acids: CASSLGSPAGNEQFF. The DNA of the CDR3 is TGTGCTAGCAGCTTAGGTTCCCCTGCGGGCAATGAGCAGTTCTTC.

This clone has only one observation. The V and J genes are TRBV7-9 and TRBJ2-7; D is unresolved. CDR3 size: 13 residues. The germline V gene has CDR1 SEHNR and CDR2 FQNEAQ (reference sequence). Between the trimmed V and J ends, which lost 4 bases and 2 bases, there was a span of 9 bases. The DNA for the CDR3 is TGTGCCAGCAGCTCCCCGGCCGCCTACGAGCAGTACTTC. Its protein is CASSSPAAYEQYF.